Listed here are 20 T cell receptor beta chains from one sample, sequenced in a study of T-cell reconstitution after alpha-beta-depleted transplantation in children. Preparation of the TCRbeta library involved a method that used unique molecular identifiers. TCRdb re-derived calls from the PCR reads in MiXCR, one entry per CDR3 protein. Of roughly 300,000 distinct CDR3 sequences in the sample, over 9% are singletons; the top ten hold around 2.3%. The starting material was PBMCs from the stem cell graft donor, obtained from the stem cell graft. The receptors stem from a human donor who donated a stem cell graft to a child with acute lymphoblastic leukemia.

The CDR3 coding sequence is TGTGCCAGCAGTCCAGGGGTGGGCGGTGAAGCTTTCTTT. As protein: CASSPGVGGEAFF. The chain links TRBV12-3 or TRBV12-4 to TRBJ1-1; tentative D call: TRBD1 (6 bases). This CDR3 comprises 13 residues. The germline V and J ends were trimmed by 5 bases and 7 bases, with 14 bases remaining between them.

This clonotype was seen a few times. V and J are TRBV3-1 and TRBJ2-3; 8 bases are a match to TRBD2. Germline loops: CDR1 LGHDT, CDR2 YNNKEL (reference sequence). V lost 4 bases to trimming and J lost 6 bases; unmatched junction nucleotides: 12. CDR3 size: 16 residues. The CDR3 sequence is CASSRRRAGGGDTQYF. CDR3 DNA sequence: TGTGCCAGCAGCCGTCGTCGGGCGGGAGGAGGCGATACGCAGTATTTT.

This clonotype was seen repeatedly, ten times or more. This chain connects TRBV3-1 to TRBJ2-7; D ambiguous. The CDR3 contains 12 residues. CDR1 LGHDT and CDR2 YNNKEL come from the germline V gene (reference sequence). Trimming took off 1 base at V and 2 bases at J, with 3 bases between the two ends. The CDR3 protein is CASSQGTYEQYF. The DNA for the CDR3 is TGTGCCAGCAGCCAAGGCACCTACGAGCAGTACTTC.

This clonotype occurred many times. The gene calls are TRBV29-1 and TRBJ1-1; D is possibly TRBD1 (6 bases). The CDR3 runs 14 residues. Per germline, CDR1 SQVTM and CDR2 ANQGSEA. V shed 1 base and J shed 2 bases, with 11 bases lying between them. The CDR3 is CSVEAAGANTEAFF. CDR3 DNA sequence: TGCAGCGTTGAAGCGGCAGGGGCCAACACTGAAGCTTTCTTT.

The chain carries TRBV10-3 and TRBJ2-6, with TRBD2 matching over 9 bases. There are 17 residues in the CDR3. Germline assignment: CDR1 ENHRY and CDR2 SYGVKD. Trimming cost V 6 bases and J 2 bases; bases outside gene matches: 8. CDR3 bases: TGTGCCATCAGCGAGCTAGCGGGAACCCCTGGGGCCAACGTCCTGACTTTC. Amino acid sequence: CAISELAGTPGANVLTF.

V is TRBV28 and J is TRBJ2-7, with TRBD2 as a possible D gene (5 bases). The germline V and J ends were trimmed by 3 bases and 0 bases, with 15 bases remaining between them. The germline V gene has CDR1 MDHEN and CDR2 SYDVKM. This CDR3 comprises 16 residues. In nucleotides, the CDR3 is TGTGCCAGCAGTTTTAGTTTCGGGGTCTCCTCCTACGAGCAGTACTTC. This encodes CASSFSFGVSSYEQYF.

This clonotype was observed a few times. This chain joins TRBV24-1 and TRBJ1-5, with D possibly matching TRBD1 (5 bases). Trimming cost V 7 bases and J 2 bases, with 14 bases left between them. The CDR3 runs to 15 residues. From germline, CDR1 is KGHDR and CDR2 SFDVKD. For the CDR3, the DNA is TGTGCCACCAGACCAGGGAGTAGAGGCAATCAGCCCCAGCATTTT. Amino acids: CATRPGSRGNQPQHF.

The chain uses TRBV28 and TRBJ2-7; 7 nucleotides line up with TRBD2. Looked up from germline, CDR1 is MDHEN and CDR2 is SYDVKM. This CDR3 is built from 13 residues. V trimming: 6 bases; J trimming: 6 bases; junction bases outside the gene matches: 8. CDR3 DNA sequence: TGTGCCAGCAGCTCATCCGGGGGGTTCGAGCAGTACTTC. Its translation is CASSSSGGFEQYF.

In its sample, this clonotype was seen many times. This rearrangement joins TRBV20-1 to TRBJ2-7; the match to TRBD2 covers 14 bases. J was trimmed by 2 bases and V by 6 bases; bases with no gene match: 12. The CDR3 spans 17 residues. Germline V lookup: CDR1 DFQATT, CDR2 SNEGSKA (reference sequence). The CDR3 spells CSAQAQGLAGGTYEQYF. CDR3 nucleotide sequence: TGCAGTGCGCAAGCCCAAGGACTAGCGGGAGGCACCTACGAGCAGTACTTC.

This clonotype has only a few counts. The gene calls are TRBV7-8 and TRBJ2-7, with D unresolved. V lost 5 bases and J 2 bases, leaving 16 bases between the germline ends. Per the germline V gene, CDR1 is SGHVS and CDR2 is FQNEAQ. This CDR3 region has 15 residues. The CDR3 is CASSHPPGPAYEQYF. The CDR3 bases are TGTGCCAGCAGCCACCCCCCCGGGCCGGCCTACGAGCAGTACTTC.

V usage is TRBV3-1 and J usage is TRBJ1-2; 7 nucleotides line up with TRBD1. The CDR3 contains 14 residues. Looked up from germline, CDR1 is LGHDT and CDR2 is YNNKEL (reference sequence). With 3 bases clipped from V and 2 bases from J, the junction kept 3 bases outside the gene matches. DNA for the CDR3: TGTGCCAGCAGCCAGGGACAGTCGAACTATGGCTACACCTTC. Protein sequence: CASSQGQSNYGYTF.

The genes are TRBV7-9 and TRBJ1-5; D is unresolved. V lost 1 base to trimming and J lost 6 bases, with 10 bases between them. Germline CDR1 SEHNR, CDR2 FQNEAQ (reference sequence). CDR3 length: 14 amino acids. The CDR3 DNA reads as TGTGCCAGCAGCTTAGATCATGGTAGTCAGCCCCAGCATTTT. This encodes CASSLDHGSQPQHF.

The genes are TRBV4-3 and TRBJ2-1, with D perhaps TRBD2 (6 bases). Between the trimmed V and J ends, which lost 3 bases and 7 bases, there was a span of 19 bases. The germline V gene has CDR1 LGHNA and CDR2 YSLEER. CDR3 length: 16 amino acids. In DNA, the CDR3 is TGCGCCAGCAGCCACGGGTTAGCGGATGGGGGGAATGAGCAGTTCTTC. This gives the protein CASSHGLADGGNEQFF.

This clonotype was detected a few times. The V call is TRBV19, the J call TRBJ2-2; TRBD1 matches at 10 bases. J gave up 4 bases and V 10 bases, and 9 bases lay outside the gene matches. Germline assignment: CDR1 LNHDA and CDR2 SQIVND (reference sequence). This CDR3 has 15 residues. The CDR3 DNA reads TGTGCCACCACCCCCCGGACAGGGGGCACCGGGGAGCTGTTTTTT. Translation: CATTPRTGGTGELFF.

The gene calls are TRBV4-1 and TRBJ2-5, with D perhaps matching TRBD2 (5 bases). Trimming removed 5 bases at V and 7 bases at J, with 14 bases between. CDR1 is MGHRA, CDR2 YSYEKL, per germline. The CDR3 consists of 13 residues. The CDR3, as DNA: TGCGCCAGCAGCTCCCCGGGGTTCGGGACCCAGTACTTC. This codes for CASSSPGFGTQYF.

This clonotype was observed a handful of times. The chain uses TRBV3-1 and TRBJ2-3, with D tentatively TRBD2 (6 bases). Deletions cut 4 bases from V and 4 bases from J, with 15 bases between. This CDR3 spans 15 amino acids. Germline V gene lookup returns CDR1 LGHDT and CDR2 YNNKEL (reference sequence). The CDR3: CASSRASESSDTQYF. CDR3 in DNA: TGTGCCAGCAGCCGGGCTAGCGAGTCTTCAGATACGCAGTATTTT.

This clonotype was detected only a few times. V is TRBV12-3 or TRBV12-4 and J is TRBJ2-5; weak D call: TRBD1 (5 bases). Trimming took 3 bases from V and 1 from J, leaving 15 bases between them. This CDR3 spans 16 amino acids. CDR3 in DNA: TGTGCCAGCAGTTTTTTAGTATGGGGCCGCCAAGAGACCCAGTACTTC. As protein: CASSFLVWGRQETQYF.

This sequence joins TRBV7-9 and TRBJ2-7; 8 bases align to TRBD2. CDR1 and CDR2 from the germline V gene are SEHNR and FQNEAQ (reference sequence). There are 12 residues in the CDR3. J lost 9 bases, V lost 3 bases, and 4 bases had no gene match. This CDR3 is CASSFAGGGQYF. DNA of the CDR3: TGTGCCAGCAGCTTTGCGGGGGGCGGGCAGTACTTC.

J is TRBJ2-3 and V is TRBV7-2; D may be TRBD1 (6 bases). Germline V gene sequence: CDR1 SGHTA, CDR2 FQGNSA. Trimming took 5 bases from V and 2 from J, leaving 14 bases between them. This CDR3 contains 15 residues. CDR3 sequence reads: CASSLETGITDTQYF. The CDR3 nucleotides are TGTGCCAGCAGCCTAGAGACAGGTATCACAGATACGCAGTATTTT.

This clonotype was detected ten times or more. The V and J genes are TRBV7-2 and TRBJ1-1; the D is unclear. The CDR3 has 11 amino acids. Trimming stripped 5 bases from V and 3 bases from J, with 4 bases between. The germline V gene has CDR1 SGHTA and CDR2 FQGNSA. The CDR3 coding sequence is TGTGCCAGCAGCCCCTACACTGAAGCTTTCTTT. This encodes CASSPYTEAFF.